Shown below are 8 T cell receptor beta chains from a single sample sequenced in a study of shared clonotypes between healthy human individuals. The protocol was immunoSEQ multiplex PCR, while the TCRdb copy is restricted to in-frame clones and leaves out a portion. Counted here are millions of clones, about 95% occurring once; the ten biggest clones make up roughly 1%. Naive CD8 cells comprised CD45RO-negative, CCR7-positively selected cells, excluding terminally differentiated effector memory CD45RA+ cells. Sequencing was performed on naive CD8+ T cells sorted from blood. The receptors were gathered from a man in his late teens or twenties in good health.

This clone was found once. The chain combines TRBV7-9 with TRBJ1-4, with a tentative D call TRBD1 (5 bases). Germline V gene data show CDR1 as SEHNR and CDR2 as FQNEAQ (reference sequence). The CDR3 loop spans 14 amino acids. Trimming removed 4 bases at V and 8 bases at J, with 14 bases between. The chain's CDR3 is CASSSGTGEEKLFF. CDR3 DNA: TGTGCCAGCAGCTCCGGGACGGGAGAAGAAAAACTGTTTTTT.

The CDR3 coding sequence is TGCGCCAGCAGCCACGGCGGTGCCTATGAGCAGTTCTTC. This encodes CASSHGGAYEQFF. The gene calls are TRBV4-1 and TRBJ2-1; D uncertain. V lost 3 bases and J 8 bases, leaving 11 bases between the germline ends. The CDR3 covers 13 residues. Germline CDR1 and CDR2: MGHRA and YSYEKL.

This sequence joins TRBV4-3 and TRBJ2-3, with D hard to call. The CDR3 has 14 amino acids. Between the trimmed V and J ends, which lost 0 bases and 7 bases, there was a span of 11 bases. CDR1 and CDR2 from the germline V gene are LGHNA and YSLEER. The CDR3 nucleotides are TGCGCCAGCAGCCAAGATCGCGGATCATATACGCAGTATTTT. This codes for CASSQDRGSYTQYF.

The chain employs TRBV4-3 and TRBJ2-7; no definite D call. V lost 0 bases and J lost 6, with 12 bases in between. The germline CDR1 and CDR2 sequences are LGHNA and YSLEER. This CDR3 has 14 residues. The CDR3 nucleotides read TGCGCCAGCAGCCAAGATATGGGTCGAGGCGAGCAGTACTTC. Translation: CASSQDMGRGEQYF.

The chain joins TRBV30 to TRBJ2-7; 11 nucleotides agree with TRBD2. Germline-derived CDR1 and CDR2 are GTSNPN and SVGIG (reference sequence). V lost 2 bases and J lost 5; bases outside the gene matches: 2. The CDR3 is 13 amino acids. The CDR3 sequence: CAWSHSGGDEQYF. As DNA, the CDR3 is TGTGCCTGGAGTCATAGCGGGGGGGACGAGCAGTACTTC.

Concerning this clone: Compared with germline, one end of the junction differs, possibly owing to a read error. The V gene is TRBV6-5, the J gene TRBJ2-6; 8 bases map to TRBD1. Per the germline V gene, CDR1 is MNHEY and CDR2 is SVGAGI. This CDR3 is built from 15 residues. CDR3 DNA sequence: TGTGCCAGTATGACAGGGGACTCTGGGGCCAACGTCCAGACTTTC. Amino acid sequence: CASMTGDSGANVQTF.

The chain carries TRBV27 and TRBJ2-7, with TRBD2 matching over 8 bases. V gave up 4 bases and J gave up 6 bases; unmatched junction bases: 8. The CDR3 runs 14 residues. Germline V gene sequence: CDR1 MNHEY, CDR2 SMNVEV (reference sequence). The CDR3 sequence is CASSWIGGGFEQYF. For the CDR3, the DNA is TGTGCCAGCAGTTGGATCGGGGGGGGGTTCGAGCAGTACTTC.

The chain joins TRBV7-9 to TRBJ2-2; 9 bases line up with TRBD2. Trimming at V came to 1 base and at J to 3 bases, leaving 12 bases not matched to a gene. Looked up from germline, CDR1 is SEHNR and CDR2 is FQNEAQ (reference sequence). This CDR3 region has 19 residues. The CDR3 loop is CASSLGVSGGPYYTGELFF. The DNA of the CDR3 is TGTGCCAGCAGCTTAGGAGTCAGCGGGGGGCCGTATTACACCGGGGAGCTGTTTTTT.